These T cell receptor beta chains were read from a single sample in a study of T-cell reconstitution after alpha-beta-depleted transplantation in children. TCRdb reprocessed the PCR reads with MiXCR, giving one entry per CDR3 protein. Among 250,000 to 300,000 distinct CDR3 sequences, about 9.5% were seen once, and the ten largest hold roughly 7%. The sample consisted of PBMCs, taken before TCRalphabeta/CD19-depleted stem cell transplant. The receptors shown here come from a boy under two years old with acute myeloid leukemia, due to receive a stem cell transplant. Each CDR3 is given with its conserved first and last residue. Fields, in order: V gene, D gene, clone size, J gene, CDR3 DNA, CDR3 protein. The D gene is left open where the match is weak. The size of a clone is reported for some rows only, either as once, few or many, or as a class for expanded clones.

>TRBV28|-|-|TRBJ2-1
TGTGCCAGCAGTTTAATAGGCTACAATGAGCAGTTCTTC
CASSLIGYNEQFF
>TRBV28|-|few|TRBJ1-4
TGTGCCAGCGGGGTCTCGGATGAAAAACTGTTTTTT
CASGVSDEKLFF
>TRBV5-1|-|many|TRBJ2-5
TGCGCCAGCAGCTTGGAGGGATCGGAGACCCAGTACTTC
CASSLEGSETQYF
>TRBV7-6|TRBD1|-|TRBJ2-7
TGTGCCAGCAGCTTTTTCACAGGGGAACAGTACTTC
CASSFFTGEQYF
>TRBV5-6|-|many|TRBJ2-1
TGTGCCAGCAGCTTGGTGGTCTACAATGAGCAGTTCTTC
CASSLVVYNEQFF
>TRBV5-1|TRBD1|many|TRBJ2-5
TGCGCCAGCAGCCCGGACAGGGGGGTCAGCGAGACCCAGTACTTC
CASSPDRGVSETQYF
>TRBV6-1|TRBD1|few|TRBJ1-3
TGTGCCAGCAGTGCCCGGGACAGGGGGCTAGGTGGAAACACCATATATTTT
CASSARDRGLGGNTIYF
>TRBV18|-|-|TRBJ1-5
TGTGCCAGCTCACCGGGTGTACAGCCCCAGCATTTT
CASSPGVQPQHF
>TRBV5-1|-|few|TRBJ1-1
TGCGCCAGCAGCTTGGAGTGGCAGGGGAACACTGAAGCTTTCTTT
CASSLEWQGNTEAFF
>TRBV24-1|TRBD1|many|TRBJ2-3
TGTGCCACCAGTGATCCTCAGGGGGACACCACAGATACGCAGTATTTT
CATSDPQGDTTDTQYF
>TRBV5-1|TRBD2|many|TRBJ2-1
TGCGCCAGCGTCCCCGGGACTAGCGCATACAATGAGCAGTTCTTC
CASVPGTSAYNEQFF
>TRBV7-2|TRBD2|many|TRBJ2-1
TGTGCCAGCTTATTGAACGCGGTGTCGGGGGGGGAGCAGTTCTTC
CASLLNAVSGGEQFF